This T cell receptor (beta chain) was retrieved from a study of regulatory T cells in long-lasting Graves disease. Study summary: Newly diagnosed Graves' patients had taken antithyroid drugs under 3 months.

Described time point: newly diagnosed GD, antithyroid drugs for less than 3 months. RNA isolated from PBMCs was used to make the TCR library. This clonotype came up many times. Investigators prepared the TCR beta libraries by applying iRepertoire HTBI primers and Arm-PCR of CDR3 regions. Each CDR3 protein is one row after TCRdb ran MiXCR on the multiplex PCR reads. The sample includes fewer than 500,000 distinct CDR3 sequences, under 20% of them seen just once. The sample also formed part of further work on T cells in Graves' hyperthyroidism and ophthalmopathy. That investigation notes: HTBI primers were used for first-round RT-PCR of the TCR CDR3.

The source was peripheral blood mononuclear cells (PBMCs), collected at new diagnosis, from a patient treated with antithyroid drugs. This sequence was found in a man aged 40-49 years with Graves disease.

The CDR3 sequence: CASSPLKDQPQHF. CDR3 in DNA: TGTGCCAGCAGCCCTCTTAAGGATCAGCCCCAGCATTTT. The rearrangement joins TRBV2 to TRBJ1-5; no clear D. V lost 6 bases to trimming and J lost 5 bases, with 11 bases between them. The germline gives CDR1 SNHLY, CDR2 FYNNEI. The CDR3 contains 13 residues. Supplemented by reference TRBV2 and TRBJ1-5, the full variable domain reads EPEVTQTPSHQVTQMGQEVILRCVPISNHLYFYWYRQILGQKVEFLVSFYNNEISEKSEIFDDQFSVERPDGSNFTLKIRSTKLEDSAMYFCASSPLKDQPQHFGDGTRLSIL.